The 5 T cell receptor beta chains reported below all come from one sample, sequenced in a study of T cell repertoires and leukemia-associated antigens (dated by TCRdb to between 2018 and 2021). Antigens of these TCRs are unknown. The library was generated by 5' RACE. Instrument on record: Illumina MiSeq. In TCRdb, the public reads were trimmed at Q25 with fastp and aligned with MiXCR, with productive beta chains retained. For every CDR3 protein sequence, its rows merge into one entry that carries the most common genes and DNA. The sample contains 9,500 to 15,000 distinct CDR3 sequences, about 38% of them found a single time. Roughly 30% of the sample belongs to the ten largest clones. The sample consisted of CD3+ T cells sorted from blood and cultured. The origin of the receptors is a female donor in good health.

Concerning this clonotype itself: One junction end does not reproduce the germline sequence, and a read error may be involved. The chain links TRBV7-9 to TRBJ2-3; D is tentatively TRBD1 or TRBD2 (5 bases each). Germline V gene data show CDR1 as SEHNR and CDR2 as FQNEAQ (reference sequence). The CDR3 has 11 amino acids. The CDR3 loop reads CAPLGTDMQYF. CDR3 bases: TGTGCCCCCCTGGGGACCGATATGCAGTATTTT. Variable domain in full (rest from reference TRBV7-9 and TRBJ2-3): DTGVSQNPRHKITKRGQNVTFRCDPISEHNRLYWYRQTLGQGPEFLTYFQNEAQLEKSRLLSDRFSAERPKGSFSTLEIQRTEQGDSAMYLCAPLGTDMQYFGPGTRLTVL.

This clonotype has more than one count but fewer than ten. The junction differs from germline at one of its ends, possibly a read error. The chain couples TRBV11-2 to TRBJ2-7, with a possible D match to TRBD2 (6 bases). This CDR3 has 19 amino acids. Germline CDR1 reads SGHAT; CDR2 reads FQNNGV. The CDR3 nucleotides read TGTGCCAGCAGCTCCCGATTGGACGTCTCGGGGGAGAAGCGCTACGAGCAGGACTTC. Its translation: CASSSRLDVSGEKRYEQDF.

This rearrangement joins TRBV29-1 to TRBJ2-3; D is possibly TRBD1 (6 bases). The V end lost 7 bases, the J end lost 0 bases, and 11 bases lay between the germline ends. The CDR3 covers 13 residues. Germline lookup yields CDR1 SQVTM and CDR2 ANQGSEA. The chain's CDR3 is CSGHRASTDTQYF. CDR3 DNA sequence: TGCAGCGGACACAGGGCAAGCACAGATACGCAGTATTTT.

This clonotype was picked up a small number of times. The chain joins TRBV5-1 to TRBJ2-6, with D perhaps matching TRBD1 (5 bases). Looked up from germline, CDR1 is SGHRS and CDR2 is YFSETQ. The CDR3 has 15 amino acids. Trimming took off 4 bases at V and 2 bases at J, with 10 bases between the two ends. The CDR3 protein is CASSEGVAGANVLTF. The CDR3 nucleotides are TGCGCCAGCAGCGAAGGGGTAGCTGGGGCCAACGTCCTGACTTTC.

A few counts support this clonotype. This chain joins TRBV20-1 and TRBJ1-2; no reliable D call. Germline values: CDR1 DFQATT, CDR2 SNEGSKA (reference sequence). Trimming removed 1 base at V and 6 bases at J, with 6 bases between. The CDR3 totals 11 residues. The CDR3 region is CSARVNHGYTF. The CDR3 DNA is TGCAGTGCTAGAGTAAACCATGGCTACACCTTC.